The TCR beta chain under discussion was sequenced for a study of cytomegalovirus exposure and HLA in healthy donors. General observations from the study: It was found in a later analysis that first-cohort TCR clusters tended to co-occur in the approximately 120 validation repertoires. Under in vitro conditions, three CMV-associated chains were confirmed as specific for CMV antigens.

As concerns this clone: Its antigen is currently unknown.

Profiled with immunoSEQ multiplex PCR; TCRdb holds only in-frame clones, not every one. The data contain 65,000 to 70,000 clones, approximately 91% of them singletons. The CDR3 runs to 18 residues. The V segment lost 2 bases and the J segment 3 bases; nucleotides outside the gene matches: 13. Germline CDR1 reads MNHEY; CDR2 reads SMNVEV (reference sequence). The sample was PBMCs. The receptor comes from a man between 18 and 29 years old in good health and CMV-seronegative. V and J are TRBV27 and TRBJ2-1; TRBD2 matches at 7 bases. The CDR3 loop is CASSLHSGLMGFYNEQFF. CDR3 bases: TGTGCCAGCAGTTTACATAGCGGGTTGATGGGTTTCTACAATGAGCAGTTCTTC.